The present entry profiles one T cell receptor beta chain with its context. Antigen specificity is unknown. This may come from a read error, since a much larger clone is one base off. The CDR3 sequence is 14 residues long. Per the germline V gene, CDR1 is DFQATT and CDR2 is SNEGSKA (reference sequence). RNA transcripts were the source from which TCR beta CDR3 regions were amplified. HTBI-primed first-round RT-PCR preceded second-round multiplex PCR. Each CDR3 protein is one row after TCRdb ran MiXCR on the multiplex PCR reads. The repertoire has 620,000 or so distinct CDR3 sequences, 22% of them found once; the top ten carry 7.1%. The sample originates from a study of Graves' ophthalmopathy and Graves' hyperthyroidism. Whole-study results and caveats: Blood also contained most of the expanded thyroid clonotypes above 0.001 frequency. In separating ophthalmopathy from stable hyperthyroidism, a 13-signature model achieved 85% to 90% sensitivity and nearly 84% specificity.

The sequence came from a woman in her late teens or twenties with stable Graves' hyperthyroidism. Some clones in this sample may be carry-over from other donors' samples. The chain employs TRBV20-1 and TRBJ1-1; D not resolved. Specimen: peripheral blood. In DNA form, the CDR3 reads TGCAATGCTAGAGATCAAGCAGCGGAAACTGAAGCTTTCTTT. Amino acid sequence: CNARDQAAETEAFF.